The 22 T cell receptor beta chains reported below all come from one sample, sequenced in a study of shared clonotypes between healthy human individuals (dated by TCRdb to 2018 to 2020). CD8 naive samples were obtained by positive selection for CCR7 among CD45RO-negative cells, yielding a CD45RA+CCR7+ population from which TemRA cells were excluded. The method was the immunoSEQ multiplex PCR assay. TCRdb stores this immuneACCESS table with in-frame sequences only. Part of the clones is absent; in the studies checked, under half of the shortfall reflects unresolved V genes, and no reason is known for the rest. This sample holds more than 2 million clones; 80% to 95% were observed only once. Around 1.7% of the sample belongs to the ten largest clones. Input material: naive CD8+ T cells from PBMCs. What this sample's cell subset or site label stands for: CD45RA+CCR7+. The receptors here all came from a man between 18 and 35 years old in good health. Some clones in this sample may be carry-over from other donors' samples.

The V call is TRBV19, the J call TRBJ1-5, with D possibly TRBD1 on 6 matching bases. V was cut by 7 bases and J by 0 bases, with 16 bases left in between. Germline V CDR1 and CDR2: LNHDA, SQIVND (reference sequence). The CDR3 contains 16 residues. CDR3 sequence: CASTEQGGLSNQPQHF. The DNA of the CDR3 is TGTGCCAGTACCGAACAAGGGGGACTTAGCAATCAGCCCCAGCATTTT.

The gene calls are TRBV7-9 and TRBJ1-1; D may be TRBD1 (6 bases). Germline V CDR1 and CDR2: SEHNR, FQNEAQ (reference sequence). The CDR3 extends over 13 amino acids. V was trimmed by 10 bases and J by 1 base, leaving 13 bases between them. This CDR3 reads CATTTGTNTEAFF. CDR3 sequence (DNA): TGTGCCACAACAACAGGGACGAACACTGAAGCTTTCTTT.

V usage is TRBV10-1 and J usage is TRBJ2-2, with TRBD2 identical over 11 bases. Germline CDR1 WNHNN, CDR2 SYGVQD (reference sequence). The V gene end was trimmed by 6 bases and the J gene end by 1 base; junction bases not matched to a gene: 4. The CDR3 has 16 amino acids. CDR3 coding DNA: TGCGCCAGCAGAGCCGGGACTAGCGGGAACACCGGGGAGCTGTTTTTT. Translated, it gives CASRAGTSGNTGELFF.

J is TRBJ2-2 and V is TRBV9; the match to TRBD1 covers 7 bases. Germline-derived CDR1 and CDR2 are SGDLS and YYNGEE. V lost 4 bases, J lost 6 bases, and 6 bases stayed unmatched. CDR3 length equals 14 residues. CDR3 residues: CASSQQGIAGELFF. Written as DNA, the CDR3 is TGTGCCAGCAGCCAACAGGGGATCGCCGGGGAGCTGTTTTTT.

This clone was observed a single time. This specimen includes other DNA sequences encoding the same CDR3. This chain joins TRBV9 and TRBJ1-3; D gene unclear. The ends were cut back, 2 bases at V and 0 bases at J, with 9 bases in the middle. The CDR3 sequence is 15 residues long. Germline values: CDR1 SGDLS, CDR2 YYNGEE. Here the CDR3 reads CASSVRGVSGNTIYF. CDR3 nucleotide sequence: TGTGCCAGCAGCGTTCGCGGGGTCTCTGGAAACACCATATATTTT.

This clone has a single count. DNA for the CDR3: TGTGCCAGCACCTTACGGACAGGCACCTACGAGCAGTACTTC. Amino acids: CASTLRTGTYEQYF. The genes are TRBV5-6 and TRBJ2-7, with 7 nucleotides matching TRBD1. This CDR3 has 14 residues. Germline trimming cut 6 bases from V and 2 bases from J; bases unmatched to any gene: 8. Germline CDR1 reads SGHDT; CDR2 reads YYEEEE.

This rearrangement joins TRBV27 to TRBJ2-1; tentative D call: TRBD2 (6 bases). V dropped 4 bases and J dropped 4 bases, with 14 bases sitting between them. There are 15 residues in the CDR3. Germline V gene data show CDR1 as MNHEY and CDR2 as SMNVEV (reference sequence). CDR3 sequence: CASSYRLGIYNEQFF. CDR3 coding DNA: TGTGCCAGCAGTTATCGACTAGGCATTTACAATGAGCAGTTCTTC.

The chain is built from TRBV5-1 and TRBJ2-1; the D gene is possibly TRBD2 (5 bases). With 2 bases removed from V and 12 bases from J, the gap between germline ends came to 12 bases. CDR1 is SGHRS, CDR2 YFSETQ, per germline. This CDR3 contains 12 residues. This CDR3 is CASSFKGEGQFF. CDR3 bases: TGCGCCAGCAGCTTTAAGGGAGAAGGGCAGTTCTTC.

The gene calls are TRBV19 and TRBJ2-5, with D perhaps TRBD1 or TRBD2 (5 bases each). The CDR3 contains 18 residues. Between the trimmed V and J ends, which lost 5 bases and 3 bases, there was a span of 25 bases. CDR1 is LNHDA and CDR2 is SQIVND in the germline V gene (reference sequence). The CDR3 sequence is CASSPSYFRDGEEETQYF. CDR3 DNA: TGTGCCAGTAGTCCCAGCTACTTCCGGGACGGTGAGGAAGAGACCCAGTACTTC.

The rearrangement joins TRBV10-3 to TRBJ1-6; a possible D gene is TRBD1 (6 bases). This CDR3 comprises 18 residues. The germline V gene encodes CDR1 ENHRY and CDR2 SYGVKD. With 0 bases removed from V and 0 bases from J, the gap between germline ends came to 12 bases. Here the CDR3 DNA reads TGTGCCATCAGTGAGTCCGACAGGACCTACTCCTATAATTCACCCCTCCACTTT. This encodes CAISESDRTYSYNSPLHF.

About this clone: The identical CDR3 is also encoded by other nucleotide sequences in the sample. The chain is built from TRBV5-1 and TRBJ2-1; D call uncertain. Germline V CDR1 and CDR2: SGHRS, YFSETQ. This CDR3 contains 13 residues. Trimming stripped 0 bases from V and 5 bases from J, with 6 bases between. The CDR3 loop reads CASSLARDNEQFF. In DNA form, the CDR3 reads TGCGCCAGCAGCTTGGCCAGAGACAATGAGCAGTTCTTC.

This chain connects TRBV9 to TRBJ1-2; D gene uncertain. CDR3 length: 14 amino acids. In germline, CDR1 is SGDLS, CDR2 YYNGEE. V lost 3 bases and J 2 bases, leaving 11 bases between the germline ends. This CDR3 reads CASSADGENYGYTF. CDR3 nucleotide sequence: TGTGCCAGCAGCGCGGACGGGGAGAACTATGGCTACACCTTC.

This chain links TRBV7-9 with TRBJ2-1; D remains ambiguous. The CDR3 covers 14 residues. Per the germline V gene, CDR1 is SEHNR and CDR2 is FQNEAQ (reference sequence). Trimming pared 4 bases from V and 5 bases from J, leaving 12 bases between. The CDR3 DNA follows: TGTGCCAGCAGCTGGATCCTACTTGACAATGAGCAGTTCTTC. Its protein is CASSWILLDNEQFF.

The chain couples TRBV21-1 to TRBJ1-1; the table's D call TRBD1 went unverified against the DNA. TRBV21-1 is described as a pseudogene. The length of the CDR3 is 15 residues. The CDR3 sequence is CASSKRTGEQTEAFF. CDR3 nucleotides: TGTGCCAGCAGCAAAAGGACAGGCGAGCAGACTGAAGCTTTCTTT.

The V gene is TRBV28, the J gene TRBJ2-2; D is undetermined. V dropped 4 bases and J dropped 1 base, with 4 bases sitting between them. Germline CDR1 reads MDHEN; CDR2 reads SYDVKM. The CDR3 covers 13 residues. CDR3: CASSSKNTGELFF. CDR3 DNA: TGTGCCAGCAGTTCCAAGAACACCGGGGAGCTGTTTTTT.

V is TRBV4-1 and J is TRBJ2-1; 8 bases align to TRBD2. The CDR3 is 15 residues long. The germline V gene has CDR1 MGHRA and CDR2 YSYEKL. V shed 1 base, J shed 8 bases, and the junction held 7 bases outside the gene matches. The CDR3 loop is CASSQGLAGGYEQFF. CDR3 DNA sequence: TGCGCCAGCAGCCAAGGGCTAGCGGGTGGATATGAGCAGTTCTTC.

In DNA form, the CDR3 reads TGTGCCAGTAGTCTAGGGACAGGGTTACCCTATGGCTACACCTTC. This translates into CASSLGTGLPYGYTF. J is TRBJ1-2 and V is TRBV19; 9 bases line up with TRBD1. Germline V gene data show CDR1 as LNHDA and CDR2 as SQIVND (reference sequence). V trimming: 5 bases; J trimming: 4 bases; junction bases outside the gene matches: 8. This CDR3 contains 15 residues.

The genes are TRBV19 and TRBJ1-5; D possibly corresponds to TRBD1 (5 bases). The V gene lost 1 base and the J gene lost 3 bases, with 16 bases spanning the gap. The CDR3 extends over 17 amino acids. The V gene's germline CDR1 is LNHDA and CDR2 SQIVND (reference sequence). DNA for the CDR3: TGTGCCAGTAGTATAGCCGGCAGGGCCTTTATCAATCAGCCCCAGCATTTT. Its translation is CASSIAGRAFINQPQHF.

V is TRBV6-6 and J is TRBJ2-6; D not certain. The CDR3 covers 14 residues. V was shortened by 6 bases and J by 0 bases, with 6 bases between the two germline ends. Germline CDR1 is MNHNY and CDR2 is SVGAGI (reference sequence). CDR3 in amino acids: CASSINSGANVLTF. The CDR3 DNA reads as TGTGCCAGCAGCATCAACTCTGGGGCCAACGTCCTGACTTTC.

The CDR3 DNA reads as TGTGCCAGTAGTATATTGGGACTAGCGGGAGGAACAGATACGCAGTATTTT. Translated, it gives CASSILGLAGGTDTQYF. This chain joins TRBV19 and TRBJ2-3, with 15 bases identical to TRBD2. V was clipped by 2 bases and J by 3 bases; unmatched bases: 3. The germline V gene has CDR1 LNHDA and CDR2 SQIVND (reference sequence). This CDR3 comprises 17 residues.

Points on this clone: Other DNA sequences of this sample code for an identical CDR3. The chain links TRBV27 to TRBJ1-1; D not certain. CDR3 length: 14 amino acids. Trimming stripped 1 base from V and 0 bases from J, with 6 bases between. Germline CDR1 is MNHEY and CDR2 is SMNVEV (reference sequence). The CDR3 DNA reads as TGTGCCAGCAGTTTATGGGGAATGAACACTGAAGCTTTCTTT. This gives the protein CASSLWGMNTEAFF.

This rearrangement joins TRBV27 to TRBJ2-5, with D perhaps matching TRBD1 (5 bases). The CDR3 runs 13 residues. The germline V and J ends were trimmed by 5 bases and 2 bases, with 9 bases remaining between them. CDR1 and CDR2 (germline): MNHEY, SMNVEV (reference sequence). The CDR3 DNA follows: TGTGCCAGCAGTCCCAGGGCGCAAGAGACCCAGTACTTC. As protein: CASSPRAQETQYF.